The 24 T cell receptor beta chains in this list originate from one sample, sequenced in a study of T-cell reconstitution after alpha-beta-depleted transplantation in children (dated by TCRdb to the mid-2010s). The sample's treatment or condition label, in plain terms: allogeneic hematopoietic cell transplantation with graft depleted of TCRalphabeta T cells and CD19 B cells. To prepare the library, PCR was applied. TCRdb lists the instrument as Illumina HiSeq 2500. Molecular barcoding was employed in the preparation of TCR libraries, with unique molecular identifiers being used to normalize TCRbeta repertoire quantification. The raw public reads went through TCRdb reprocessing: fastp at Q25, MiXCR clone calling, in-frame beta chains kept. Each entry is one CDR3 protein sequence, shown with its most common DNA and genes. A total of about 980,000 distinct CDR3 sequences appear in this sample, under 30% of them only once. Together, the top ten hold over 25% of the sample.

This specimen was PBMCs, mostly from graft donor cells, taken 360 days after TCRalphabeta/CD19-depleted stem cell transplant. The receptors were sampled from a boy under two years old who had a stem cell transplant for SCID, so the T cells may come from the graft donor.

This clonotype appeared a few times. The DNA of the CDR3 is TGTGCCAGCAGCCATTTCAGAATCAGCCCCCAGCATTTT. Translated: CASSHFRISPQHF. The V and J genes are TRBV3-1 and TRBJ1-5; D not certain. The germline V gene has CDR1 LGHDT and CDR2 YNNKEL (reference sequence). V was clipped by 3 bases and J by 10 bases, with 13 bases between them. The CDR3 totals 13 residues.

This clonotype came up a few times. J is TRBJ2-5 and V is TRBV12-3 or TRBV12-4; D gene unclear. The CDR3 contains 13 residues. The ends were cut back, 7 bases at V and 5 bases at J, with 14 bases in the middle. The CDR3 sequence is CASTPEQSETQYF. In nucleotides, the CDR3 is TGTGCCAGCACCCCGGAGCAATCCGAGACCCAGTACTTC.

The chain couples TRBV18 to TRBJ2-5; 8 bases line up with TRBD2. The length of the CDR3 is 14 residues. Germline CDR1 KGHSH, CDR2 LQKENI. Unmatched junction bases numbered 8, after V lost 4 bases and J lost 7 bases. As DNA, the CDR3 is TGTGCCAGCTCACAAGGACTAGCCCTGGGGACCCAGTACTTC. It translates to CASSQGLALGTQYF.

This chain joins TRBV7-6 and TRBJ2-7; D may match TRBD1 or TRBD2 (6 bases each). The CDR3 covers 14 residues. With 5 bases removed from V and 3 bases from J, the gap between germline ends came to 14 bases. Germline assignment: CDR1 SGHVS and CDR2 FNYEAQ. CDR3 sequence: CASSQIGGHYEQYF. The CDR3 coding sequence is TGTGCCAGCAGCCAGATCGGGGGCCACTACGAGCAGTACTTC.

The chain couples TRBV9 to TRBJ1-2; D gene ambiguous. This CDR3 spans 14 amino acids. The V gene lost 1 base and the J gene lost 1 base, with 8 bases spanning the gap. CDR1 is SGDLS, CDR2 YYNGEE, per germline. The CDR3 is CASSVTDFNYGYTF. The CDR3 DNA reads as TGTGCCAGCAGCGTAACGGATTTTAACTATGGCTACACCTTC.

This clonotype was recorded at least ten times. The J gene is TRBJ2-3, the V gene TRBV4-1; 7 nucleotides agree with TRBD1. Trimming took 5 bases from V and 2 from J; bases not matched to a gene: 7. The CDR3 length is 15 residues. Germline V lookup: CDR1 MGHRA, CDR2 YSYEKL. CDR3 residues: CASSLRTGSTDTQYF. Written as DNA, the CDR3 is TGCGCCAGCAGCTTGCGGACAGGCTCCACAGATACGCAGTATTTT.

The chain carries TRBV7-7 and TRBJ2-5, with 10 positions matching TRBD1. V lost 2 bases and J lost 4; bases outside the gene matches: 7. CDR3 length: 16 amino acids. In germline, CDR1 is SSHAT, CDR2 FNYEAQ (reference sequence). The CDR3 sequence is CASSLMGQGTSETQYF. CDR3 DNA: TGTGCCAGCAGCTTAATGGGACAGGGGACATCAGAGACCCAGTACTTC.

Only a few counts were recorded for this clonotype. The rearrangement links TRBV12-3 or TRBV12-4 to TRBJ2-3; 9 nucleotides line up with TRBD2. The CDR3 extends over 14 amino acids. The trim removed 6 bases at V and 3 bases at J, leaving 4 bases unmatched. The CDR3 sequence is CASRAGGPTDTQYF. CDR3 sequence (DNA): TGTGCCAGCAGGGCGGGGGGGCCGACAGATACGCAGTATTTT.

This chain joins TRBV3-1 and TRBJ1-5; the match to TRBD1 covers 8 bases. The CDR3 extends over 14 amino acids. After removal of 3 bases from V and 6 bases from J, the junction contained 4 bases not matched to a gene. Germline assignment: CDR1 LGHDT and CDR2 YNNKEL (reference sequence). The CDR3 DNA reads TGTGCCAGCAGCCATACAGGGGGACGTCAGCCCCAGCATTTT. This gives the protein CASSHTGGRQPQHF.

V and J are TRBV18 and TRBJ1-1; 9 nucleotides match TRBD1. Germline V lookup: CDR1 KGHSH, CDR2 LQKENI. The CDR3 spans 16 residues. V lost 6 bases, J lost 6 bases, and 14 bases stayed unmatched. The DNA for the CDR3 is TGTGCCAGCTCCCCGGGACAGGGACGCGTCTTCCCTGAAGCTTTCTTT. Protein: CASSPGQGRVFPEAFF. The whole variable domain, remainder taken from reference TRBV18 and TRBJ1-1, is NAGVMQNPRHLVRRRGQEARLRCSPMKGHSHVYWYRQLPEEGLKFMVYLQKENIIDESGMPKERFSAEFPKEGPSILRIQQVVRGDSAAYFCASSPGQGRVFPEAFFGQGTRLTVV.

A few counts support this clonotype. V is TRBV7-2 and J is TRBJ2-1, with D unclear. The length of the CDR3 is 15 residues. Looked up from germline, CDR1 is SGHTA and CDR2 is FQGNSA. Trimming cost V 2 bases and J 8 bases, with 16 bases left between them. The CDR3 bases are TGTGCCAGCAGCTTAATGCCCAACCTCGCCCATGAGCAGTTCTTC. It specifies CASSLMPNLAHEQFF.

The CDR3 region has the DNA TGTGCCAGCAGGCAGGGACTAGCGGGGGAGCGGTTGGATTGGACCCAGTACTTC. Amino acids: CASRQGLAGERLDWTQYF. This rearrangement joins TRBV6-1 to TRBJ2-5; 14 positions agree with TRBD2. V trimming: 6 bases; J trimming: 7 bases; junction bases outside the gene matches: 16. Germline CDR1 and CDR2: MNHNS and SASEGT. CDR3 length: 18 residues.

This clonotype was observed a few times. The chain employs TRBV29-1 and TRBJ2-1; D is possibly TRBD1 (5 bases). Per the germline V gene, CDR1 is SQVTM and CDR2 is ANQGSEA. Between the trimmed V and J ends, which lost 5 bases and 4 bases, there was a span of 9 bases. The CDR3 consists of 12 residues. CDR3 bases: TGCAGCGTTCGACAGAGTTACAATGAGCAGTTCTTC. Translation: CSVRQSYNEQFF.

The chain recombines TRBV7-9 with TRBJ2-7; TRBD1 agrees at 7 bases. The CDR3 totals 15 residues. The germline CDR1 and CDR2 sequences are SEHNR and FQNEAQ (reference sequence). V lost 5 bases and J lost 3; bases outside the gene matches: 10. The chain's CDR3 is CASSPDRVSVYEQYF. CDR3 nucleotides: TGTGCCAGCAGCCCTGACAGGGTGAGTGTCTACGAGCAGTACTTC.

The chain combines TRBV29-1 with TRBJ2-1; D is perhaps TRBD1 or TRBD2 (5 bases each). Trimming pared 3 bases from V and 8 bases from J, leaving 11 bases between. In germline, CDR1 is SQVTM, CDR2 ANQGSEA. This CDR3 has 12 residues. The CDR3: CSVDGEGYEQFF. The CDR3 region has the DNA TGCAGCGTTGATGGCGAGGGGTATGAGCAGTTCTTC.

The CDR3 DNA reads TGTGCCAGCAGACAGGGATACACAGATACGCAGTATTTT. Amino acid sequence: CASRQGYTDTQYF. The V and J genes are TRBV12-3 or TRBV12-4 and TRBJ2-3, with a tentative D call TRBD1 (6 bases). This CDR3 spans 13 amino acids. Trimming cost V 6 bases and J 2 bases, with 9 bases left between them.

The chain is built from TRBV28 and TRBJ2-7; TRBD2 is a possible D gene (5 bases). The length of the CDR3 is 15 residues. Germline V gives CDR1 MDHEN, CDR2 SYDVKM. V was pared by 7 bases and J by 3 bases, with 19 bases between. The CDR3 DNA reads TGTGCCAGCATCCCCCGCGGACGGGATATCTACGAGCAGTACTTC. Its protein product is CASIPRGRDIYEQYF.

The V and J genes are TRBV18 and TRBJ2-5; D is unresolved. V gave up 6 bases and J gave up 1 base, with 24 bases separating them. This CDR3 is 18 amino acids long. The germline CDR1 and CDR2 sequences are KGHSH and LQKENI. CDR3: CASSPSNPGIAVQETQYF. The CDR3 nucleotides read TGTGCCAGCTCGCCGTCTAACCCGGGTATTGCTGTCCAAGAGACCCAGTACTTC.

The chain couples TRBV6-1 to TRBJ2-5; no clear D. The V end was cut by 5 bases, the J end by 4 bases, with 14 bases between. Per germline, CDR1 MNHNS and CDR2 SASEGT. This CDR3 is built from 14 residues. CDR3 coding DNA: TGTGCCAGCAGTCCCCTAGACGTAGGAGAGACCCAGTACTTC. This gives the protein CASSPLDVGETQYF.

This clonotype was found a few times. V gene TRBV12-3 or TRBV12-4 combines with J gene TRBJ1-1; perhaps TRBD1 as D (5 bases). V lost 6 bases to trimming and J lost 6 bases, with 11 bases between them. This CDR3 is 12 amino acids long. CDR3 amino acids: CASSFRVPEAFF. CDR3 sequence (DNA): TGTGCCAGCAGCTTCAGGGTCCCTGAAGCTTTCTTT.

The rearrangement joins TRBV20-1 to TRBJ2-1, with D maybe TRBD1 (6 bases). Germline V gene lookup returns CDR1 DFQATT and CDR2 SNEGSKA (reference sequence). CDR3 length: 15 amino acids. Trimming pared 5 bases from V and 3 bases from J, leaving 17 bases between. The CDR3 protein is CSAGRGGPVYNEQFF. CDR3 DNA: TGCAGTGCTGGCAGGGGCGGTCCCGTCTACAATGAGCAGTTCTTC.

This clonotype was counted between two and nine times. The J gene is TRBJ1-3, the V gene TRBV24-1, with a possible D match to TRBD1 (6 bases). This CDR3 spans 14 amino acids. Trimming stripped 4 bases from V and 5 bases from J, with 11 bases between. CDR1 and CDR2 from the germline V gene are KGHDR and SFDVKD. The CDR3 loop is CATSDGGRRNTIYF. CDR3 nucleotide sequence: TGTGCCACCAGTGACGGGGGGCGAAGAAACACCATATATTTT.

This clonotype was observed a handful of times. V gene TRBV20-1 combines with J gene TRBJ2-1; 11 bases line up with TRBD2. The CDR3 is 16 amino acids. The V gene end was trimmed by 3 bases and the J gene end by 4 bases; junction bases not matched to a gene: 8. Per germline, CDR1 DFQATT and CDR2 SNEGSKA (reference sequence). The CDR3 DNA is TGCAGTGCTAGGGATCTAGCGGGGGGCCAATACAATGAGCAGTTCTTC. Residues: CSARDLAGGQYNEQFF.

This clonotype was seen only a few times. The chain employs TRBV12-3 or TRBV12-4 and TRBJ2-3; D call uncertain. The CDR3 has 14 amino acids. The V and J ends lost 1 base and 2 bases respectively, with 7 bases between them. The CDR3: CASSLDEPTDTQYF. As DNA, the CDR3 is TGTGCCAGCAGTTTAGACGAGCCCACAGATACGCAGTATTTT.